This T cell receptor (beta chain) originates from a study of CD4 T cells in relation to SARS-CoV-2 and coronaviruses. CD4 enrichment then naive enrichment separated naive from memory CD4+ cells. The CDR3 contains 12 residues. Per the germline V gene, CDR1 is MDHEN and CDR2 is SYDVKM. V shed 8 bases and J shed 6 bases, with 12 bases lying between them. Concerning this clone itself: Its specificity is not known.

The assay was immunoSEQ multiplex PCR, and TCRdb's table has in-frame clones only and misses some. Of about 41,000 clones listed, roughly 85% are singletons. The sequenced sample was naive CD4+ T cells from PBMCs, cultured in vitro. Noted subset: naive CD4+ T cells isolated by negative enrichment. This clonotype originated in an adult with COVID-19. This chain links TRBV28 with TRBJ2-3; no clear D. The CDR3 protein is CASGLVMDTQYF. Here the CDR3 DNA reads TGTGCCAGCGGCCTAGTTATGGATACGCAGTATTTT.